What follows are 25 T cell receptor beta chains derived from one specimen sequenced in a study of CXCR3-negative and CXCR3-positive naive CD8 T cells. The TRB cDNA libraries were prepared by 5' RACE with UMI labels. TCRdb re-called the 5' RACE reads and gives one entry per CDR3 protein, without DNA. In total, the table holds around 45,000 distinct CDR3 sequences. The sequenced material came from naive CXCR3- CD8+ T cells from blood. Indicated subset: CD45RO-CCR7+CD27+CD95- naive CD8+ T cells lacking CXCR3 (TNR3-). Every receptor here comes from a human donor in good health. Some clones in this sample may be carry-over from other donors' samples.

The chain links TRBV9 to TRBJ2-1; TCRdb gives TRBD1 as the D gene, but with no DNA this cannot be confirmed. This CDR3 contains 14 residues. Germline V gives CDR1 SGDLS, CDR2 YYNGEE. This chain's CDR3 is CASSAHGGDNEQFF.

The rearrangement links TRBV27 to TRBJ2-3; TCRdb reports TRBD2, a call that lacks DNA to check it against. The CDR3 spans 13 residues. Per germline, CDR1 MNHEY and CDR2 SMNVEV (reference sequence). The CDR3 sequence is CASRASGGDTQYF.

The J gene is TRBJ2-1, the V gene TRBV7-9; the TRBD2 assignment by TCRdb is unverifiable without DNA. Germline CDR1 and CDR2: SEHNR and FQNEAQ (reference sequence). The CDR3 loop spans 17 amino acids. The CDR3 is CASSSTGTSGIYNEQFF.

The V call is TRBV6-2 or TRBV6-3, the J call TRBJ2-2; TCRdb picks TRBD2, but there is no DNA to check that call. The CDR3 is 19 amino acids. Germline V gene sequence: CDR1 MNHEY, CDR2 SVGEGT. The CDR3: CASSYSPLGRVSYPGELFF.

The chain is built from TRBV28 and TRBJ2-7. CDR1 is MDHEN, CDR2 SYDVKM, per germline. This CDR3 is built from 15 residues. CDR3 residues: CASSLCGDTGREQYF.

This chain uses TRBV9 with TRBJ1-5; TCRdb calls TRBD1, which cannot be checked without DNA. This CDR3 is 14 amino acids long. Germline CDR1 reads SGDLS; CDR2 reads YYNGEE. The CDR3 sequence: CASSVGSGGQPQHF.

The CDR3 sequence: CASSGGFSSNQPQHF. V gene TRBV7-9 combines with J gene TRBJ1-5. The germline gives CDR1 SEHNR, CDR2 FQNEAQ (reference sequence). This CDR3 region has 15 residues.

The CDR3 loop is CSATSSQEAQPQHF. The V and J genes are TRBV20-1 and TRBJ1-5. This CDR3 spans 14 amino acids. Germline values: CDR1 DFQATT, CDR2 SNEGSKA (reference sequence).

The chain carries TRBV7-6 and TRBJ1-2; without DNA, the TCRdb call of TRBD1 cannot be checked. Germline V gene data show CDR1 as SGHVS and CDR2 as FNYEAQ. This CDR3 is 18 amino acids long. The CDR3 is CASSSELAGAALGYGYTF.

The rearrangement links TRBV29-1 to TRBJ1-2; the D call of TRBD1 rests on TCRdb alone, since no DNA is present to check it. The CDR3 length is 15 residues. CDR1 is SQVTM, CDR2 ANQGSEA, per germline. The CDR3 loop is CSVEDPRGPSYGYTF.

The V call is TRBV29-1, the J call TRBJ1-2; the TCRdb D gene call, TRBD1, has no DNA to confirm it. CDR1 is SQVTM, CDR2 ANQGSEA, per germline. The CDR3 runs 11 residues. CDR3 sequence: CSAGTGGGYTF.

The chain is built from TRBV20-1 and TRBJ2-7; as DNA is missing, the TRBD1 call by TCRdb cannot be tested. This CDR3 region has 13 residues. Germline CDR1 DFQATT, CDR2 SNEGSKA (reference sequence). CDR3 residues: CSAREGQNYEQYF.

This rearrangement joins TRBV5-5 to TRBJ1-2; TCRdb indicates TRBD1, and absent DNA this call remains unverified. There are 14 residues in the CDR3. Germline CDR1 SGHKS, CDR2 YYEKEE (reference sequence). The CDR3 spells CASSLEGKGYGYTF.

Here the CDR3 reads CASSLSGRGNEQFF. The genes are TRBV5-1 and TRBJ2-1; the TCRdb call, TRBD2, lacks DNA for checking. The length of the CDR3 is 14 residues. Germline V gene data show CDR1 as SGHRS and CDR2 as YFSETQ.

V usage is TRBV29-1 and J usage is TRBJ1-1. Germline CDR1 SQVTM, CDR2 ANQGSEA. This CDR3 contains 12 residues. The CDR3 reads CSVEAENTEAFF.

This rearrangement joins TRBV12-3 or TRBV12-4 to TRBJ2-1; TCRdb's D call of TRBD1 is untestable without DNA. This CDR3 contains 15 residues. CDR3 region: CASNNQNPRGGEQFF.

The V and J genes are TRBV5-1 and TRBJ2-5; TCRdb returns TRBD1, unconfirmable since there is no DNA. The CDR3 totals 15 residues. CDR1 and CDR2 (germline): SGHRS, YFSETQ. The CDR3 is CASSYGQDVQETQYF.

The chain uses TRBV28 and TRBJ2-7; TCRdb picks TRBD1, but there is no DNA to check that call. Per germline, CDR1 MDHEN and CDR2 SYDVKM. CDR3 length: 16 residues. The CDR3 here is CASSSPGQGLVYEQYF.

The J gene is TRBJ2-7, the V gene TRBV5-1; TCRdb's assignment of TRBD1 cannot be checked, as there is no DNA. The CDR3 totals 15 residues. CDR1 is SGHRS and CDR2 is YFSETQ in the germline V gene. The CDR3 here is CASSWAGEPSYEQYF.

V gene TRBV20-1 combines with J gene TRBJ2-7; TCRdb indicates TRBD2, and absent DNA this call remains unverified. The CDR3 runs to 15 residues. Germline CDR1 is DFQATT and CDR2 is SNEGSKA (reference sequence). CDR3 region: CSALEEAGGPYEQYF.

The chain has TRBV13 and TRBJ2-7; TCRdb indicates TRBD1, and absent DNA this call remains unverified. CDR3 length: 15 amino acids. Germline V gene lookup returns CDR1 PRHDT and CDR2 FYEKMQ (reference sequence). CDR3 sequence reads: CASSLVAGADYEQYF.

The chain joins TRBV4-1 to TRBJ2-7; the D call from TCRdb, TRBD1, cannot be confirmed without DNA. The CDR3 has 13 residues. Germline loops: CDR1 MGHRA, CDR2 YSYEKL. The CDR3 region is CASSPLPGHEQYF.

The V call is TRBV3-1, the J call TRBJ1-1; with no DNA, the TCRdb D assignment of TRBD1 cannot be verified. The CDR3 sequence is 12 residues long. Germline-derived CDR1 and CDR2 are LGHDT and YNNKEL (reference sequence). This CDR3 reads CASSPGHTEAFF.

The chain joins TRBV7-9 to TRBJ2-1; TCRdb's D gene call, TRBD2, goes unchecked for lack of DNA. The CDR3 is 20 residues long. Germline CDR1 and CDR2: SEHNR and FQNEAQ (reference sequence). The CDR3 spells CASSLGLPGLAGESYNEQFF. The full variable domain, with the rest looked up from reference TRBV7-9 and TRBJ2-1, is DTGVSQNPRHKITKRGQNVTFRCDPISEHNRLYWYRQTLGQGPEFLTYFQNEAQLEKSRLLSDRFSAERPKGSFSTLEIQRTEQGDSAMYLCASSLGLPGLAGESYNEQFFGPGTRLTVL.

The chain combines TRBV29-1 with TRBJ2-1; without DNA, the TCRdb call of TRBD1 cannot be checked. CDR1 and CDR2 (germline): SQVTM, ANQGSEA. The CDR3 is 12 amino acids. This CDR3 is CSVEADRVEQFF.